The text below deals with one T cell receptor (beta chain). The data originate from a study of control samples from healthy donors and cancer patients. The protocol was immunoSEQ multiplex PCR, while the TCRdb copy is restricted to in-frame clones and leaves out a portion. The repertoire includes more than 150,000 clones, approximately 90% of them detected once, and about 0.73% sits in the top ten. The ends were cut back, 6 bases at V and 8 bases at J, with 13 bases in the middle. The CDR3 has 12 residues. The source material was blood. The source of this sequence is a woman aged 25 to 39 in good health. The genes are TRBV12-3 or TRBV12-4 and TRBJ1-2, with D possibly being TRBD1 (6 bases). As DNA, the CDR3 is TGTGCCAGCAGCGAGGGGGGGCGGGGCTACACCTTC. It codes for CASSEGGRGYTF.